A single sample gave rise to the 13 T cell receptor beta chains below, sequenced in a study of molecular identifiers for immune sequencing clone quantification. One entry per CDR3 protein results from TCRdb running MiXCR on the PCR reads. The table shows hundreds of thousands of distinct CDR3 sequences, with approximately 24% occurring only once. The material sequenced was naive CD8+ T cells from blood, with Jurkat cell RNA spiked in. Subset meaning: FACS-sorted CD8+CD4-CCR7+CD45RA+ naive T cells. The receptor source for this set is a human donor in good health. Some libraries in this study had Jurkat cell RNA spiked in.

The gene calls are TRBV14 and TRBJ2-5; D assignment may be TRBD1 or TRBD2 (5 bases each). This CDR3 region has 16 residues. CDR1 is SGHDN and CDR2 is FVKESK in the germline V gene. V was trimmed by 3 bases and J by 5 bases, leaving 19 bases between them. CDR3 loop: CASSQTGTAWRETQYF. The CDR3 region has the DNA TGTGCCAGCAGCCAGACCGGGACCGCCTGGAGGGAGACCCAGTACTTC.

This clonotype was recorded once. This chain connects TRBV19 to TRBJ1-4, with a weak D call TRBD1 (5 bases). The CDR3 has 17 residues. CDR1 and CDR2 (germline): LNHDA, SQIVND (reference sequence). V was shortened by 5 bases and J by 3 bases, with 19 bases between the two germline ends. In DNA form, the CDR3 reads TGTGCCAGTAGTGTCCTCCCAGGGTTCGGCCCTAATGAAAAACTGTTTTTT. This sequence encodes CASSVLPGFGPNEKLFF. Full variable domain (remainder filled in from reference TRBV19 and TRBJ1-4): DGGITQSPKYLFRKEGQNVTLSCEQNLNHDAMYWYRQDPGQGLRLIYYSQIVNDFQKGDIAEGYSVSREKKESFPLTVTSAQKNPTAFYLCASSVLPGFGPNEKLFFGSGTQLSVL.

This clonotype was counted many times. The CDR3 spells CASSAQGVEQFF. The DNA for the CDR3 is TGTGCCAGCAGTGCCCAAGGGGTTGAGCAGTTCTTC. The chain links TRBV2 to TRBJ2-1; tentatively, D is TRBD1 (5 bases). The V gene lost 4 bases and the J gene lost 9 bases, with 10 bases spanning the gap. Germline V gives CDR1 SNHLY, CDR2 FYNNEI. This CDR3 is 12 amino acids long.

There are a few counts of this clonotype. This CDR3 is CATRKGQGDTGELFF. The CDR3 nucleotides read TGTGCCACCAGGAAAGGACAGGGAGACACCGGGGAGCTGTTTTTT. The chain carries TRBV24-1 and TRBJ2-2; 8 nucleotides match TRBD1. Per germline, CDR1 KGHDR and CDR2 SFDVKD. The length of the CDR3 is 15 residues. J gave up 3 bases and V 7 bases, and 6 bases lay outside the gene matches.

This clonotype was found many times. The V call is TRBV28, the J call TRBJ2-3; no clear D gene. The CDR3 is 12 amino acids. Germline CDR1 reads MDHEN; CDR2 reads SYDVKM. Trimming cost V 6 bases and J 6 bases, with 10 bases left between them. The DNA for the CDR3 is TGTGCCAGCAGGTTCAACTGGGATACGCAGTATTTT. Protein product: CASRFNWDTQYF.

This clonotype was recorded many times. The chain recombines TRBV6-2 or TRBV6-3 with TRBJ2-7, with 7 bases lining up with TRBD1. Trimming at V came to 6 bases and at J to 3 bases, leaving 11 bases not matched to a gene. CDR1 and CDR2 from the germline V gene are MNHEY and SVGEGT. CDR3 length equals 15 residues. CDR3 region: CASSYERTGHYEQYF. CDR3 in DNA: TGTGCCAGCAGCTACGAAAGGACAGGCCACTACGAGCAGTACTTC.

This clonotype was counted only a few times. The chain employs TRBV12-3 or TRBV12-4 and TRBJ2-3, with D hard to call. This CDR3 has 16 residues. Deletions cut 4 bases from V and 1 base from J, with 15 bases between. The CDR3 region has the DNA TGTGCCAGCAGTTCAGAGCCCAGTTCGGGCACAGATACGCAGTATTTT. The encoded protein is CASSSEPSSGTDTQYF.

Comments on this clonotype: It may be a read error: a sequence one base away is much more abundant. The rearrangement links TRBV7-2 to TRBJ1-5; TRBD1 matches at 7 bases. Losses at the gene ends were 1 base for V and 2 bases for J; bases not matched to a gene: 5. The germline V gene encodes CDR1 SGHTA and CDR2 FQGNSA. CDR3 length: 16 residues. DNA of the CDR3: TGTGCCAGCAGCTTAGTGGACAGGAGTCGCAATCAGCCCCAGCATTTT. It yields the protein CASSLVDRSRNQPQHF.

For this clonotype: The CDR3 end shows no conserved phenylalanine or tryptophan, and so a read error is likely. The DNA is omitted, as the CDR3 cannot be located on it reliably, and the CDR3 follows TCRdb's listing. The chain joins TRBV12-3 or TRBV12-4 to TRBJ2-2. The CDR3 comprises 15 residues, both ends counted. This CDR3 is CASSLRLAWTGELLV.

This clonotype was observed many times. CDR3 bases: TGTGCCAGCAGCTTAGGGCTCGCTCCTGGGCAGTACTTC. Translation: CASSLGLAPGQYF. This chain connects TRBV7-9 to TRBJ2-7; D remains ambiguous. The V and J ends lost 1 base and 9 bases respectively, with 13 bases between them. The CDR3 has 13 residues. Germline-derived CDR1 and CDR2 are SEHNR and FQNEAQ (reference sequence).

This clonotype was recorded a few times. This chain uses TRBV19 with TRBJ2-5, with D hard to call. In germline, CDR1 is LNHDA, CDR2 SQIVND (reference sequence). Trimming shortened V by 3 bases and J by 0 bases, and 8 bases separated the two germline ends. The CDR3 is 14 residues long. CDR3 sequence reads: CASSMNAYQETQYF. As DNA, the CDR3 is TGTGCCAGTAGTATGAATGCGTACCAAGAGACCCAGTACTTC. The full variable domain, completed using reference TRBV19 and TRBJ2-5, is DGGITQSPKYLFRKEGQNVTLSCEQNLNHDAMYWYRQDPGQGLRLIYYSQIVNDFQKGDIAEGYSVSREKKESFPLTVTSAQKNPTAFYLCASSMNAYQETQYFGPGTRLLVL.

This clonotype was picked up a small number of times. V and J are TRBV6-2 or TRBV6-3 and TRBJ2-2, with D perhaps matching TRBD1 (6 bases). V shed 5 bases and J shed 4 bases, with 17 bases lying between them. The CDR3 consists of 16 residues. CDR1 and CDR2 from the germline V gene are MNHEY and SVGEGT. The chain's CDR3 is CASSRRTVVGTGELFF. In nucleotides, the CDR3 is TGTGCCAGCAGTCGACGGACAGTCGTGGGCACCGGGGAGCTGTTTTTT.

As concerns this clonotype: This clone may be a read error of a much larger clone one base away. The chain combines TRBV12-3 or TRBV12-4 with TRBJ2-3; possible D gene TRBD2, 7 bases. The length of the CDR3 is 17 residues. V was cut by 2 bases and J by 4 bases, with 19 bases left in between. The CDR3: CASSLFAGALGADTQYF. In nucleotides, the CDR3 is TGTGCCAGCAGTTTATTTGCGGGGGCCCTAGGCGCAGATACGCAGTATTTT.